Sequencing of this T cell receptor beta chain was carried out in a study of early T cells in non-severe SARS-CoV-2 infection. This clonotype has more than one count but fewer than ten. Its antigen is currently unknown. Trimming removed 5 bases from V and 5 bases from J, with 12 bases in between. The CDR3 is made up of 13 amino acids. The germline V gene has CDR1 KGHSH and CDR2 LQKENI. Study observations and caveats: The VDJdb matching leaned toward anti-spike CD8 responses and overlooked private and CD4 specificities.

MiXCR was run by TCRdb on the 5' RACE reads, yielding one entry per CDR3 protein. Among roughly 40,000 distinct CDR3 sequences listed, less than 7% were seen once. The chain joins TRBV18 to TRBJ2-5, with D possibly TRBD1 on 6 matching bases. Sequencing was performed on whole blood. The sequence came from an adult who was a healthcare worker with PCR-confirmed SARS-CoV-2 infection or an uninfected control (not recorded which). The CDR3 nucleotides are TGTGCCAGCTCAACACAGGGTGCCGAGACCCAGTACTTC. Translation gives CASSTQGAETQYF.